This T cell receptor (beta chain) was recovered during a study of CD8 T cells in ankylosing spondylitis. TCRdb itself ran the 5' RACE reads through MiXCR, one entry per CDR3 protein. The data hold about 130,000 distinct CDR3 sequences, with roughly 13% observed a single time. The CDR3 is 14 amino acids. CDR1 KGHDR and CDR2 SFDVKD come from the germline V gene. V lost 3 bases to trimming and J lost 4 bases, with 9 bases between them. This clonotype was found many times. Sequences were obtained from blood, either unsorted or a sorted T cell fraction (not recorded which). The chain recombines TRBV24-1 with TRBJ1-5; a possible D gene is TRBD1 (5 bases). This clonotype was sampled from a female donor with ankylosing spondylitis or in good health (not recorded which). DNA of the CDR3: TGTGCCACCAGTGATGCGGGGGGTAATCAGCCCCAGCATTTT. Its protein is CATSDAGGNQPQHF.